A selection of T cell receptor beta chains follows, all from one sample in a study of OX40 agonist ivuxolimab in advanced cancers. The method was immunoSEQ multiplex PCR; TCRdb's version includes in-frame clones alone and lacks a portion of them. The data contain 39,000 or so clones, about 93% of them singletons. Source: CD4+ or CD8+ T cells sorted from blood, taken in a trial of the OX40 agonist ivuxolimab. The receptor set was obtained from an adult with an advanced solid tumor such as melanoma, head and neck, liver or kidney cancer. Each CDR3 is given with its conserved first and last residue. Each record gives: D gene, clone size, V gene, J gene, CDR3 DNA, CDR3 protein. D genes are given only for firm matches. Clone size is stated in some rows and not others, as once, few, many or a class when expanded.

D: NA; size: NA; V: TRBV4-1; J: TRBJ2-5; DNA: TGCGCCAGCAGCCAAGAGACAGCGCCCCAAGAGACCCAGTACTTC; CDR3: CASSQETAPQETQYF
D: NA; size: NA; V: TRBV6-7; J: TRBJ2-5; DNA: TGTGCCAGCAGTTACCCCCCAGAGACCCAGTACTTC; CDR3: CASSYPPETQYF
D: NA; size: NA; V: TRBV19; J: TRBJ2-7; DNA: TGTGCCAGTACCCCAACGTCGACAGCCTTCTACGAGCAGTACTTC; CDR3: CASTPTSTAFYEQYF
D: NA; size: NA; V: TRBV4-2; J: TRBJ2-5; DNA: TGTGCCAGCAGCCAAGAAACAAGCATGGGGGTTGGGGAGACCCAGTACTTC; CDR3: CASSQETSMGVGETQYF
D: NA; size: NA; V: TRBV4-3; J: TRBJ2-7; DNA: TGCGCCAGCAGCCAAGATCGAAGAGCGCAAGCCTACGAGCAGTACTTC; CDR3: CASSQDRRAQAYEQYF
D: TRBD2; size: NA; V: TRBV6-1; J: TRBJ2-3; DNA: TGTGCCAGCAGTGTTCTAGCGGGACGTAGCACAGATACGCAGTATTTT; CDR3: CASSVLAGRSTDTQYF
D: NA; size: NA; V: TRBV28; J: TRBJ1-2; DNA: TGTGCCAGCAGTTTCCGCGGTAACTATGGCTACACCTTC; CDR3: CASSFRGNYGYTF
D: TRBD2; size: once; V: TRBV27; J: TRBJ2-3; DNA: TGTGCCAGCAGTTCCGGGGGAGCGGGAGTTAGAACAGATACGCAGTATTTT; CDR3: CASSSGGAGVRTDTQYF
D: NA; size: NA; V: TRBV5-4; J: TRBJ2-7; DNA: TGTGCCAGCAGCTTAGGCTCAGAAAGGAACTACGAGCAGTACTTC; CDR3: CASSLGSERNYEQYF
D: NA; size: NA; V: TRBV2; J: TRBJ2-1; DNA: TGTGCCAGCAGGCCGGACAGATTCCAATACAATGAGCAGTTCTTC; CDR3: CASRPDRFQYNEQFF
D: TRBD1; size: NA; V: TRBV10-3; J: TRBJ1-5; DNA: TGTGCCATCAGTGATAAAGGGACAGGCCTCAATCAGCCCCAGCATTTT; CDR3: CAISDKGTGLNQPQHF
D: NA; size: NA; V: TRBV2; J: TRBJ1-1; DNA: TGTGCCAGCGCCGGGGCCAACCGTGAAGCTTTCTTT; CDR3: CASAGANREAFF
D: NA; size: NA; V: TRBV10-3; J: TRBJ1-1; DNA: TGTGCCATCAGTGAGTCGGGGCAGATGAACACTGAAGCTTTCTTT; CDR3: CAISESGQMNTEAFF
D: TRBD1; size: once; V: TRBV7-6; J: TRBJ2-3; DNA: TGTGCCAGCAGCATCACCCTAGGGACAGGGAGCACAGATACGCAGTATTTT; CDR3: CASSITLGTGSTDTQYF
D: NA; size: once; V: TRBV7-9; J: TRBJ2-7; DNA: TGTGCCAGCAGCTTAGAAGGGCCTTACTACGAGCAGTACTTC; CDR3: CASSLEGPYYEQYF
D: NA; size: NA; V: TRBV6-4; J: TRBJ2-6; DNA: TGTGCCAGCAGTCCCGACAGCCCCTCTGGGGCCAACGTCCTGACTTTC; CDR3: CASSPDSPSGANVLTF
D: NA; size: NA; V: TRBV7-3; J: TRBJ2-5; DNA: TGTGCCAGCAGCTTTTATGGGAATTCGGAGACCCAGTACTTC; CDR3: CASSFYGNSETQYF
D: TRBD1; size: NA; V: TRBV9; J: TRBJ2-7; DNA: TGTGCCAGCAGCGTAGCTGGGACAGCCTACGAGCAGTACTTC; CDR3: CASSVAGTAYEQYF
D: NA; size: NA; V: TRBV30; J: TRBJ1-2; DNA: TGTGCCTGGATGGGGAGGGGGGCGAGTGGCTACACCTTC; CDR3: CAWMGRGASGYTF
D: NA; size: NA; V: TRBV28; J: TRBJ1-5; DNA: TGTGCCAGCAGTTTATCGGGGGCTTATAGCAATCAGCCCCAGCATTTT; CDR3: CASSLSGAYSNQPQHF
D: NA; size: once; V: TRBV28; J: TRBJ1-1; DNA: TGTGCCAGCAGTTTCGGGGGGCGCACTGAAGCTTTCTTT; CDR3: CASSFGGRTEAFF
D: NA; size: NA; V: TRBV27; J: TRBJ2-7; DNA: TGTGCCAGCAGTCCCCGGACCTCCAGGGATGAGCAGTACTTC; CDR3: CASSPRTSRDEQYF
D: NA; size: NA; V: TRBV19; J: TRBJ1-5; DNA: TGTGCCAGTACGACCCTACAGGGCAATCAGCCCCAGCATTTT; CDR3: CASTTLQGNQPQHF
D: NA; size: NA; V: TRBV7-2; J: TRBJ2-2; DNA: TGTGCCAGCATCGGCGGGGGACAGGAGGACACCGGGGAGCTGTTTTTT; CDR3: CASIGGGQEDTGELFF
D: NA; size: NA; V: TRBV7-9; J: TRBJ2-6; DNA: TGTGCCAGCAGATCACCGGCTACAGGCTCTGGGGCCAACGTCCTGACTTTC; CDR3: CASRSPATGSGANVLTF
D: NA; size: few; V: TRBV9; J: TRBJ1-1; DNA: TGTGCCAGCAGCGATGGACCGGGAGAGGAGACTGAAGCTTTCTTT; CDR3: CASSDGPGEETEAFF
D: NA; size: NA; V: TRBV28; J: TRBJ2-1; DNA: TGTGCCAGCACCATAAGCGGCCATGCAAATGAGCAGTTCTTC; CDR3: CASTISGHANEQFF
D: NA; size: NA; V: TRBV4-3; J: TRBJ2-3; DNA: TGCGCCAGCAGCCAAGATATTGGGTCTCTCAGGACGCAGTATTTT; CDR3: CASSQDIGSLRTQYF
D: TRBD1; size: NA; V: TRBV28; J: TRBJ2-5; DNA: TGTGCCAGCAGTTCGCGGGACAGGGGAATTCAAGAGACCCAGTACTTC; CDR3: CASSSRDRGIQETQYF
D: TRBD1; size: NA; V: TRBV5-4; J: TRBJ2-7; DNA: TGTGCCAGCAGCTGGGGAGGACAGGGGGCCTACGAGCAGTACTTC; CDR3: CASSWGGQGAYEQYF
D: TRBD1; size: NA; V: TRBV7-7; J: TRBJ2-5; DNA: TGTGCTAGCAGCCAAGACAGGGGACAAGAGACCCAGTACTTC; CDR3: CASSQDRGQETQYF
D: NA; size: NA; V: TRBV27; J: TRBJ2-7; DNA: TGTGCCAGCAGTTTAAGGACAGATTACGAGCAGTACTTC; CDR3: CASSLRTDYEQYF
D: NA; size: NA; V: TRBV9; J: TRBJ1-3; DNA: TGTGCCAGCAGCGTAGGGGCAGATAACACCATATATTTT; CDR3: CASSVGADNTIYF
D: NA; size: once; V: TRBV19; J: TRBJ1-1; DNA: TGTGCCAGTCAACCGGGAATGTCGTGGACTGAAGCTTTCTTT; CDR3: CASQPGMSWTEAFF
D: TRBD2; size: NA; V: TRBV13; J: TRBJ2-1; DNA: TGTGCCAGCAGCTCGACTAGCGGGAGAGAGGATGAGCAGTTCTTC; CDR3: CASSSTSGREDEQFF
D: NA; size: NA; V: TRBV27; J: TRBJ2-1; DNA: TGTGCCAGCAGCTTGGGGCTAGCTCAGTTCTTC; CDR3: CASSLGLAQFF
D: TRBD1; size: NA; V: TRBV27; J: TRBJ1-4; DNA: TGTGCCAGCAGTTTAAGCGGATTTTTCCAGGGGGCGGCTAATGAAAAACTGTTTTTT; CDR3: CASSLSGFFQGAANEKLFF
D: NA; size: once; V: TRBV21-1; J: TRBJ2-7; DNA: TGTGCCAGCAGCAAAATTGAGGACAGCAGACCCTACGAGCAGTACTTC; CDR3: CASSKIEDSRPYEQYF
D: NA; size: NA; V: TRBV5-1; J: TRBJ2-7; DNA: TGCGCCAGCAGCTCCTTAATACGCTCCTACGAGCAGTACTTC; CDR3: CASSSLIRSYEQYF
D: NA; size: once; V: TRBV29-1; J: TRBJ2-1; DNA: TGCAGCGAACGACCCTTGAGGGGATACAATGAGCAGTTCTTC; CDR3: CSERPLRGYNEQFF
D: NA; size: NA; V: TRBV27; J: TRBJ2-5; DNA: TGTGCCAGCAGTCCCCGGCCGGGGCGGGAGACCCAGTACTTC; CDR3: CASSPRPGRETQYF
D: TRBD1; size: NA; V: TRBV5-4; J: TRBJ1-1; DNA: TGTGCCAGCAGCAAGACAGGGGCGAACACTGAAGCTTTCTTT; CDR3: CASSKTGANTEAFF
D: TRBD1; size: NA; V: TRBV27; J: TRBJ2-1; DNA: TGTGCCAGCAGTTCTTACCGGGACAGGCCCTACTATGAGCAGTTCTTC; CDR3: CASSSYRDRPYYEQFF
D: NA; size: once; V: TRBV4-1; J: TRBJ2-7; DNA: TGCGCCAGCAGCCACCCGGCCCCCTCCTACGAGCAGTACTTC; CDR3: CASSHPAPSYEQYF
D: TRBD1; size: NA; V: TRBV27; J: TRBJ2-7; DNA: TGTGCCAGCAGTAACCGGGACAGGGTAACCTACGAGCAGTACTTC; CDR3: CASSNRDRVTYEQYF
D: NA; size: NA; V: TRBV5-8; J: TRBJ1-5; DNA: TGTGCCAGCAGCTTGTCAATCGGCAATCAGCCCCAGCATTTT; CDR3: CASSLSIGNQPQHF
D: NA; size: NA; V: TRBV15; J: TRBJ2-7; DNA: TGTGCCACCAGCCGCCGGGACGCCAAGGCCGAGCAGTACTTC; CDR3: CATSRRDAKAEQYF